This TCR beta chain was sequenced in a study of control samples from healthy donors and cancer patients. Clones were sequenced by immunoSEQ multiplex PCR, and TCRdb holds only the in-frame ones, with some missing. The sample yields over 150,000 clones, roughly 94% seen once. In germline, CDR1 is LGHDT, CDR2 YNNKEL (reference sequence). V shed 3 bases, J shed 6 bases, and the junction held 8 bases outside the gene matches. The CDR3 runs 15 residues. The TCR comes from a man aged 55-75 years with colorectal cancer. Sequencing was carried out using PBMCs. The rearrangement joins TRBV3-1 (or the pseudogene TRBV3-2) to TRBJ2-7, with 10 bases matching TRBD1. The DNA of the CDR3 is TGTGCCAGCAGCCATCGACAGGGGGCACCCCCCGAGCAGTACTTC. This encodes CASSHRQGAPPEQYF.